This TCR beta chain emerged from a study of shared clonotypes between healthy human individuals. About the study: Donors had three CD4 naive, three CD4 memory, two CD8 naive and one CD8 memory plate apiece.

CD45RO+ cells joined CCR7-negative CD45RA+ TemRA cells to form CD8 memory. Regarding the study as a whole: Sorted-subset samples were not fully sequenced, rarefaction indicated.

On this clone itself: Its specificity is not known.

CDR1 is SGHTA, CDR2 FQGTGA, per germline. The V and J ends lost 1 base and 6 bases respectively, with 18 bases between them. The CDR3 length is 16 residues. The table came from immunoSEQ multiplex PCR; TCRdb's copy has only in-frame clones and leaves some out. The sample gives more than 90,000 clones, 65% to 70% of which show up once; 45% is in the top ten. The clonotype originates from a man younger than 40 in good health. Sample: memory CD8+ T cells sorted from blood. Subset specified: CD45RO+ cells pooled with CCR7-negative TemRA cells. The chain carries TRBV7-3 and TRBJ1-1; D call uncertain. In DNA form, the CDR3 reads TGTGCCAGCAGCTTAAACGCCGGACCAAAGCCCCCTGAAGCTTTCTTT. Encoded protein: CASSLNAGPKPPEAFF. The full variable domain, completed using reference TRBV7-3 and TRBJ1-1, is GAGVSQTPSNKVTEKGKYVELRCDPISGHTALYWYRQSLGQGPEFLIYFQGTGAADDSGLPNDRFFAVRPEGSVSTLKIQRTERGDSAVYLCASSLNAGPKPPEAFFGQGTRLTVV.